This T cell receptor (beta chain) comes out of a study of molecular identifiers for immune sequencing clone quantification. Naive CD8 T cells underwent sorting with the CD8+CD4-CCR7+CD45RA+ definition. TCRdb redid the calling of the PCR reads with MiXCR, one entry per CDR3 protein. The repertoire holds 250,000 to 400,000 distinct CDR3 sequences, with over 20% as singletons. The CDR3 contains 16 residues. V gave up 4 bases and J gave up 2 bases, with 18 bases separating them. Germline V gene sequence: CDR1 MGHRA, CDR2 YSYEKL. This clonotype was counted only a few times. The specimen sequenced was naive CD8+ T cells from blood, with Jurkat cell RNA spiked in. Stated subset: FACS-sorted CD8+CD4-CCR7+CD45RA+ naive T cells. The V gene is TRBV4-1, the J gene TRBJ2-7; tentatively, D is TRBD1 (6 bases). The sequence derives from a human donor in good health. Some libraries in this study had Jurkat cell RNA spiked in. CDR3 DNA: TGCGCCAGCAGCCTAAGATCAGTGACAGGACCCTACGAGCAGTACTTC. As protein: CASSLRSVTGPYEQYF.